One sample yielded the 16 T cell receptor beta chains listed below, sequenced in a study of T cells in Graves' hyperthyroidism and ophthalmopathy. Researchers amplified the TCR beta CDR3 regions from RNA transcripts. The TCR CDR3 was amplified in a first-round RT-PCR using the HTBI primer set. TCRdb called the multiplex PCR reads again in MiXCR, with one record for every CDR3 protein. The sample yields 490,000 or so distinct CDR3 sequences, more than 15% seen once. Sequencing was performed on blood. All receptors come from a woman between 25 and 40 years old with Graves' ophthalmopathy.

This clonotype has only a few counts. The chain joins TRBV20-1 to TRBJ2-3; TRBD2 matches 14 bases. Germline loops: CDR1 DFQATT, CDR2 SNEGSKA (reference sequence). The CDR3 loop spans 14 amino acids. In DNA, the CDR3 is TGCGGTACGGGACTAGCGGGAGTCACAGATACGCAGTATTTT. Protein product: CGTGLAGVTDTQYF.

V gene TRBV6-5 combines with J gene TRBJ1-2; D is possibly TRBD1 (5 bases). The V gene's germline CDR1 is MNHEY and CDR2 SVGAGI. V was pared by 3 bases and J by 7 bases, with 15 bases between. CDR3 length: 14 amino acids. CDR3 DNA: TGTGCCAGCAGTTATCGTCTGAGCGGGGCTGGCTACACCTTC. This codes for CASSYRLSGAGYTF.

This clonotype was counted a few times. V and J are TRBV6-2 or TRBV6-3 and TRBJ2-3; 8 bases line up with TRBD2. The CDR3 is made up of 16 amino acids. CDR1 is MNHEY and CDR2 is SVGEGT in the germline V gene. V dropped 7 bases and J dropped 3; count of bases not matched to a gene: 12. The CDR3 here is CASTPTTGLVTDTQYF. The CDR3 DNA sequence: TGTGCCAGCACCCCTACCACGGGACTAGTGACAGATACGCAGTATTTT.

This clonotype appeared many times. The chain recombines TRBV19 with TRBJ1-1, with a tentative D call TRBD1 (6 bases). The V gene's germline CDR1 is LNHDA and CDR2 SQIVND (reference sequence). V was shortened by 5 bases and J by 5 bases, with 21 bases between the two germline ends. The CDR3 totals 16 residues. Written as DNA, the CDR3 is TGTGCCAGTAGTCTGCAGACCAGGGGATGGGATACTGAAGCTTTCTTT. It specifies CASSLQTRGWDTEAFF.

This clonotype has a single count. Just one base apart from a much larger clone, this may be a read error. The CDR3 sequence is CASSDWGQGSYEQFF. The CDR3 DNA reads TGTGCCAGCAGTGATTGGGGACAGGGGTCATATGAGCAGTTCTTC. The genes are TRBV27 and TRBJ2-1; 10 bases are shared with TRBD1. The CDR3 length is 15 residues. V lost 5 bases to trimming and J lost 8 bases; unmatched junction nucleotides: 9. Germline loops: CDR1 MNHEY, CDR2 SMNVEV (reference sequence).

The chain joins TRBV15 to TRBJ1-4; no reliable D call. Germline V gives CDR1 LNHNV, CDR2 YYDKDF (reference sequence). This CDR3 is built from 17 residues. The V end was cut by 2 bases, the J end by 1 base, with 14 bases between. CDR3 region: CATSRHLNTGTNEKLFF. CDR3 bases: TGTGCCACCAGCAGACATCTAAATACTGGAACTAATGAAAAACTGTTTTTT.

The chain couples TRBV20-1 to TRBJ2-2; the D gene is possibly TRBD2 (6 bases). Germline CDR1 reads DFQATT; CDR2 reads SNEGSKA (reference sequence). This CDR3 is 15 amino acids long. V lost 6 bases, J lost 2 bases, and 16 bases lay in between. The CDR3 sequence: CSAVLARFNTGELFF. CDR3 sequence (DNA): TGCAGTGCCGTGCTAGCGAGATTTAACACCGGGGAGCTGTTTTTT.

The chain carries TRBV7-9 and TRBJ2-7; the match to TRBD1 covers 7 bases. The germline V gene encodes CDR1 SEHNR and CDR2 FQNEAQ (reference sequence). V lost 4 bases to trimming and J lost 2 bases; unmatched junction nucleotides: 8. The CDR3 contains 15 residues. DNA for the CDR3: TGTGCCAGCAGCTCACCGGGGACAGCTGCCTACGAGCAGTACTTC. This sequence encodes CASSSPGTAAYEQYF. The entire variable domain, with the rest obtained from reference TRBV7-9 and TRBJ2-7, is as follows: DTGVSQNPRHKITKRGQNVTFRCDPISEHNRLYWYRQTLGQGPEFLTYFQNEAQLEKSRLLSDRFSAERPKGSFSTLEIQRTEQGDSAMYLCASSSPGTAAYEQYFGPGTRLTVT.

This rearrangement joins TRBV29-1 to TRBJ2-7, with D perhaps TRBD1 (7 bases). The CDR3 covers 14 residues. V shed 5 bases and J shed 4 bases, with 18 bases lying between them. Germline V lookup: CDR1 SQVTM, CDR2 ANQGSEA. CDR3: CSVLGGDSRYEQYF. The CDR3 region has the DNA TGCAGCGTTCTGGGCGGGGACAGTCGGTACGAGCAGTACTTC.

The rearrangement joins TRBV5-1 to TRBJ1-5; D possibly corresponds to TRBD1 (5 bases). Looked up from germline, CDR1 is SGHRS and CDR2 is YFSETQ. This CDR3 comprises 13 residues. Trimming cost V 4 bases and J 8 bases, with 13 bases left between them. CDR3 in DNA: TGCGCCAGCAGCCCGGACACCTCGGAGCCCCAGCATTTT. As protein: CASSPDTSEPQHF.

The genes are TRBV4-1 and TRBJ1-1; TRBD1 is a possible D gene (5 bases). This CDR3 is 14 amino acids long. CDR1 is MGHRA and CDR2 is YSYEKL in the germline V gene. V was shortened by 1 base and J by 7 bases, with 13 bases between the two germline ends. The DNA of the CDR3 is TGCGCCAGCAGCCAAGTTTGGGGGATGAGTGAAGCTTTCTTT. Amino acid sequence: CASSQVWGMSEAFF.

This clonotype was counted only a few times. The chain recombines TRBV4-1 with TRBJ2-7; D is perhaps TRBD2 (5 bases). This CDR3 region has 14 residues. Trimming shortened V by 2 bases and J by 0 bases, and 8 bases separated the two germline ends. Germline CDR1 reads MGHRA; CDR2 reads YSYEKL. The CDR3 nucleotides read TGCGCCAGCAGCCAAACGGGAAGCTCCTACGAGCAGTACTTC. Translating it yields CASSQTGSSYEQYF.

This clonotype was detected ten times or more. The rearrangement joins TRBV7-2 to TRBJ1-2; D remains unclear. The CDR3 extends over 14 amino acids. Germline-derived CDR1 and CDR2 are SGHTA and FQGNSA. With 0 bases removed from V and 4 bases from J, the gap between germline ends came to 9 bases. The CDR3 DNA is TGTGCCAGCAGCTTAGCGATGCAGAGCTATGGCTACACCTTC. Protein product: CASSLAMQSYGYTF.

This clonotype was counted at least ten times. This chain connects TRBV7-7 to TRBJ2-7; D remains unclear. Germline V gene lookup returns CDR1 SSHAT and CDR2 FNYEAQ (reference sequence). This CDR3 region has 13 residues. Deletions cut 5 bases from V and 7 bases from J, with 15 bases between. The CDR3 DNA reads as TGTGCCAGCAGCCCCTTAGCCGTTGGAGAGCAGTACTTC. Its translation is CASSPLAVGEQYF.

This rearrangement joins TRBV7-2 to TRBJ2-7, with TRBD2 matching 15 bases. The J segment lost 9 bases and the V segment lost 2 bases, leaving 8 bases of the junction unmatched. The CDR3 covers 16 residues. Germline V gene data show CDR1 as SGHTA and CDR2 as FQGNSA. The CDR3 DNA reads TGTGCCAGCAGCTTACTAACGGGACTAGCGGGAGGTCGGCAGTACTTC. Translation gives CASSLLTGLAGGRQYF.

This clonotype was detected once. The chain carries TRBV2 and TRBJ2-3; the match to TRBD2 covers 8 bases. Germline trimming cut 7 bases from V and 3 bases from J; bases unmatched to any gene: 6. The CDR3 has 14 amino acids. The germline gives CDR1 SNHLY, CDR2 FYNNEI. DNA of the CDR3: TGTGCCAGCACCTTAGCGGGAATAACAGATACGCAGTATTTT. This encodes CASTLAGITDTQYF.